The clone carrying this T cell receptor (beta chain) was detected only a few times. The sample originates from a study of regulatory T cells in long-lasting Graves disease. V lost 6 bases to trimming and J lost 2 bases; unmatched junction nucleotides: 5. This CDR3 contains 14 residues. CDR1 MDHEN and CDR2 SYDVKM come from the germline V gene. Time point defined: persistent/refractory GD, antithyroid drugs over 5 years with positive TRAb. TCR sequences were obtained from RNA taken from PBMCs. Researchers made TCR beta libraries by using iRepertoire HTBI primers and running Arm-PCR on CDR3 regions. One entry per CDR3 protein, called by TCRdb with MiXCR from the multiplex PCR reads. The sample contains 400,000 to 500,000 distinct CDR3 sequences, less than 25% of which appear only once.

This sequence was found in a female donor with Graves disease. This chain connects TRBV28 to TRBJ2-7; 9 nucleotides agree with TRBD2. Source: peripheral blood mononuclear cells (PBMCs), taken when the disease was refractory, from a patient treated with antithyroid drugs. DNA for the CDR3: TGTGCCAGCAGGGGCGGGGGGGGCCCCTACGAGCAGTACTTC. Protein sequence: CASRGGGGPYEQYF.